The 5 T cell receptor beta chains listed next were all sequenced from one sample in a study of blood T cell repertoires in COVID-19. Only in-frame clones appear in the TCRdb table, and some are missing; sequencing was by immunoSEQ multiplex PCR. The sample has a few hundred thousand clones, 65% to 90% seen once; the top ten hold 4.4%. The sequenced sample was peripheral blood. The source is a man aged 45-65 years with acute or convalescent COVID-19.

The gene calls are TRBV30 and TRBJ1-3, with D possibly TRBD1 on 6 matching bases. Germline loops: CDR1 GTSNPN, CDR2 SVGIG (reference sequence). Trimming removed 2 bases at V and 2 bases at J, with 13 bases between. This CDR3 region has 15 residues. The CDR3 sequence is CAWSSQGFAGNTIYF. CDR3 nucleotide sequence: TGTGCCTGGAGTAGTCAGGGGTTCGCTGGAAACACCATATATTTT.

The V call is TRBV7-9, the J call TRBJ1-4; TRBD1 agrees at 9 bases. Germline CDR1 SEHNR, CDR2 FQNEAQ (reference sequence). The V segment lost 4 bases and the J segment 7 bases; nucleotides outside the gene matches: 4. This CDR3 has 14 amino acids. CDR3 sequence: CASSSRQGVEKLFF. CDR3 nucleotides: TGTGCCAGCAGCTCGAGACAGGGGGTTGAAAAACTGTTTTTT. Combining the CDR3 with reference TRBV7-9 and TRBJ1-4 gives the whole variable domain DTGVSQNPRHKITKRGQNVTFRCDPISEHNRLYWYRQTLGQGPEFLTYFQNEAQLEKSRLLSDRFSAERPKGSFSTLEIQRTEQGDSAMYLCASSSRQGVEKLFFGSGTQLSVL.

The rearrangement joins TRBV6-5 to TRBJ1-3; D unclear. The V gene's germline CDR1 is MNHEY and CDR2 SVGAGI. There are 12 residues in the CDR3. The V end was cut by 7 bases, the J end by 1 base, with 5 bases between. The CDR3 DNA is TGTGCCAGCATCGGTTCTGGAAACACCATATATTTT. Translated, it gives CASIGSGNTIYF.

The chain uses TRBV3-1 (or the pseudogene TRBV3-2) and TRBJ1-5; 10 bases map to TRBD1. CDR3 length: 15 amino acids. V lost 3 bases, J lost 5 bases, and 4 bases stayed unmatched. Germline V lookup: CDR1 LGHDT, CDR2 YNNKEL (reference sequence). DNA for the CDR3: TGTGCCAGCAGCCAGGGCGGGACAGGGGATCAGCCCCAGCATTTT. The encoded protein is CASSQGGTGDQPQHF.

The V gene is TRBV19, the J gene TRBJ2-5; maybe TRBD2 (6 bases). The CDR3 spans 14 residues. Germline lookup yields CDR1 LNHDA and CDR2 SQIVND (reference sequence). V lost 6 bases to trimming and J lost 7 bases, with 18 bases between them. CDR3 nucleotide sequence: TGTGCCAGTAGGCGCCGGGGGATCCAGGGGACCCAGTACTTC. Its protein is CASRRRGIQGTQYF.